A single sample is the source of the 30 T cell receptor beta chains below, sequenced in a study of blood T cell repertoires in COVID-19. Only in-frame clones appear in the TCRdb table, and some are missing; sequencing was by immunoSEQ multiplex PCR. The sample has about 35,000 clones, approximately 85% seen once. The sample taken for sequencing was peripheral blood. The source of these receptors is a man between 60 and 75 years old with active or convalescent COVID-19.

The V gene is TRBV6-2 or TRBV6-3, the J gene TRBJ2-7; D unresolved. There are 15 residues in the CDR3. Trimming took off 5 bases at V and 7 bases at J, with 21 bases between the two ends. Germline assignment: CDR1 MNHEY and CDR2 SVGEGT. The CDR3 protein is CASSGVVAIPVEQYV. The CDR3 nucleotides read TGTGCCAGCAGTGGAGTGGTGGCGATCCCAGTAGAGCAGTACGTC.

The chain combines TRBV6-5 with TRBJ2-5; 10 positions agree with TRBD2. The CDR3 has 15 residues. The V and J ends lost 11 bases and 5 bases, in that order; junction bases with no gene match: 14. The germline CDR1 and CDR2 sequences are MNHEY and SVGAGI. The CDR3 loop is CAALPAGGPAETQYF. The DNA of the CDR3 is TGTGCCGCACTCCCAGCGGGGGGGCCTGCGGAGACCCAGTACTTC.

The rearrangement links TRBV5-4 to TRBJ2-7, with TRBD2 matching 9 bases. With V trimmed by 2 bases and J by 4 bases, 4 bases remained unmatched. Germline V gives CDR1 SGHNT, CDR2 YYREEE (reference sequence). The CDR3 has 14 residues. The CDR3 region has the DNA TGTGCCAGCAGCTTAGCGGGAGGTCGTTACGAGCAGTACGTC. Protein sequence: CASSLAGGRYEQYV.

The chain uses TRBV20-1 and TRBJ2-1, with TRBD1 identical over 9 bases. Losses at the gene ends were 6 bases for V and 7 bases for J; bases not matched to a gene: 13. Germline V gene sequence: CDR1 DFQATT, CDR2 SNEGSKA (reference sequence). The CDR3 is 15 residues long. The CDR3, as DNA: TGCAGTGCCAGTGTAGACGGGACAGGGCCTAATGAGCAGTTCTTC. Encoded protein: CSASVDGTGPNEQFF.

The genes are TRBV11-2 and TRBJ1-1; D remains ambiguous. CDR1 and CDR2 from the germline V gene are SGHAT and FQNNGV. The germline V and J ends were trimmed by 2 bases and 3 bases, with 10 bases remaining between them. CDR3 size: 14 residues. CDR3 protein: CASSLRRSDTEAFF. For the CDR3, the DNA is TGTGCCAGCAGCTTACGGCGGTCTGACACTGAAGCTTTCTTT.

This clone was picked up a small number of times. The chain uses TRBV19 and TRBJ1-2; TRBD1 might be the D (5 bases). Germline CDR1 LNHDA, CDR2 SQIVND (reference sequence). The ends were cut back, 2 bases at V and 4 bases at J, with 17 bases in the middle. CDR3 length equals 16 residues. CDR3 sequence reads: CASSILQGLKAYGYTF. CDR3 coding DNA: TGTGCCAGTAGTATACTTCAGGGTTTAAAGGCCTATGGCTACACCTTC.

The J gene is TRBJ1-1, the V gene TRBV18; D is undetermined. V gave up 5 bases and J gave up 1 base, with 20 bases separating them. From germline, CDR1 is KGHSH and CDR2 LQKENI. The CDR3 covers 17 residues. The CDR3 nucleotides are TGTGCCAGCTCATTAGCGTCGGCAGGCGCCCCGAACACTGAAGCTTTCTTT. Protein product: CASSLASAGAPNTEAFF.

J is TRBJ1-2 and V is TRBV5-1, with a tentative D call TRBD1 (6 bases). CDR1 is SGHRS, CDR2 YFSETQ, per germline. The CDR3 is made up of 14 amino acids. With 0 bases removed from V and 6 bases from J, the gap between germline ends came to 12 bases. The CDR3 DNA follows: TGCGCCAGCAGCTTGGCCGGGGGGCCTGATGGCTACACCTTC. This codes for CASSLAGGPDGYTF.

The chain combines TRBV18 with TRBJ1-5; a weak D match, TRBD1 (6 bases). The CDR3 sequence is 14 residues long. The germline CDR1 and CDR2 sequences are KGHSH and LQKENI. Trimming removed 6 bases from V and 6 bases from J, with 15 bases in between. The CDR3 reads CASSLQGLIQPQHF. The CDR3 DNA follows: TGTGCCAGCTCGCTACAGGGTTTGATTCAGCCCCAGCATTTT. Full variable domain (missing parts from reference TRBV18 and TRBJ1-5): NAGVMQNPRHLVRRRGQEARLRCSPMKGHSHVYWYRQLPEEGLKFMVYLQKENIIDESGMPKERFSAEFPKEGPSILRIQQVVRGDSAAYFCASSLQGLIQPQHFGDGTRLSIL.

This chain joins TRBV28 and TRBJ1-5, with TRBD1 matching over 7 bases. Germline V lookup: CDR1 MDHEN, CDR2 SYDVKM. With 2 bases clipped from V and 2 bases from J, the junction kept 6 bases outside the gene matches. The CDR3 length is 16 residues. The CDR3 is CASSLQTGHGNQPQHF. For the CDR3, the DNA is TGTGCCAGCAGTTTACAGACAGGGCATGGCAATCAGCCCCAGCATTTT.

This clone was seen just once. The chain recombines TRBV1 with TRBJ2-3; the D call of TRBD2 is as the table states it, not checked on the DNA. TRBV1 counts as a pseudogene. The CDR3 covers 15 residues. In DNA, the CDR3 is TGCACCAGCAGCCAAGATCTAAACGGCACAGATACGCAGTATTTT. Translation gives CTSSQDLNGTDTQYF.

V and J are TRBV19 and TRBJ2-3; the match to TRBD1 covers 8 bases. Trimming cost V 6 bases and J 0 bases; bases outside gene matches: 8. Germline V gene data show CDR1 as LNHDA and CDR2 as SQIVND (reference sequence). The CDR3 consists of 16 residues. CDR3 in amino acids: CASRSPGQASTDTQYF. CDR3 nucleotides: TGTGCCAGTAGGAGTCCGGGACAGGCTAGCACAGATACGCAGTATTTT.

The rearrangement uses TRBV7-8 and TRBJ1-3; the D is unclear. This CDR3 is 18 amino acids long. V was clipped by 2 bases and J by 2 bases, with 19 bases between them. Germline V gene sequence: CDR1 SGHVS, CDR2 FQNEAQ. The CDR3 DNA sequence: TGTGCCAGCAGCTTATACGGGGAGGGAACGAGAACTGGAAACACCATATATTTT. Translation: CASSLYGEGTRTGNTIYF.

V and J are TRBV11-2 and TRBJ2-1; 7 bases fit TRBD2. The J segment lost 3 bases and the V segment lost 0 bases, leaving 2 bases of the junction unmatched. Looked up from germline, CDR1 is SGHAT and CDR2 is FQNNGV. This CDR3 has 15 amino acids. The DNA for the CDR3 is TGTGCCAGCAGCTTAGAAGGCGGGAGCTACAATGAGCAGTTCTTC. The encoded protein is CASSLEGGSYNEQFF.

This chain links TRBV7-9 with TRBJ1-6, with D unresolved. The CDR3 loop spans 12 amino acids. The ends were cut back, 4 bases at V and 7 bases at J, with 5 bases in the middle. Germline CDR1 reads SEHNR; CDR2 reads FQNEAQ (reference sequence). The CDR3 nucleotides are TGTGCCAGCAGCTACCTAAATTCACCCCTCCACTTT. The encoded protein is CASSYLNSPLHF.

J is TRBJ2-5 and V is TRBV11-3; D is perhaps TRBD1 (6 bases). Trimming took 1 base from V and 1 from J, leaving 7 bases between them. CDR3 length: 14 amino acids. The germline gives CDR1 SGHNT, CDR2 YENEEA. CDR3 residues: CASSLGTVQETQYF. The CDR3 nucleotides are TGTGCCAGCAGCTTAGGGACAGTCCAAGAGACCCAGTACTTC.

The V gene is TRBV6-5, the J gene TRBJ1-2, with 7 nucleotides matching TRBD1. CDR3 length: 15 amino acids. Germline CDR1 is MNHEY and CDR2 is SVGAGI. Trimming removed 7 bases from V and 0 bases from J; junction bases left unmatched: 8. The CDR3 reads CASKLTGDPNYGYTF. In nucleotides, the CDR3 is TGTGCCAGCAAATTAACAGGGGATCCTAACTATGGCTACACCTTC.

The genes are TRBV29-1 and TRBJ2-1; TRBD2 agrees at 12 bases. Per the germline V gene, CDR1 is SQVTM and CDR2 is ANQGSEA. V was clipped by 2 bases and J by 4 bases; unmatched bases: 15. This CDR3 region has 19 residues. The CDR3 DNA reads TGCAGCGTTGAAACCACTCCTCTAGCGGGAGGGTTAATGTACAATGAGCAGTTCTTC. This encodes CSVETTPLAGGLMYNEQFF.

The chain combines TRBV28 with TRBJ1-5; D might be TRBD1 (5 bases). Germline V gives CDR1 MDHEN, CDR2 SYDVKM. Trimming stripped 5 bases from V and 7 bases from J, with 12 bases between. CDR3 size: 13 residues. The CDR3 nucleotides read TGTGCCAGCAGTCTGGGGGGAACGCAGCCCCAGCATTTT. Its protein product is CASSLGGTQPQHF.

In DNA form, the CDR3 reads TGTGCCAGCAGCCTCCTTCGCGCCGGGGAGCTGTTTTTT. Protein sequence: CASSLLRAGELFF. The chain recombines TRBV11-3 with TRBJ2-2; D gene unclear. Germline CDR1 reads SGHNT; CDR2 reads YENEEA. This CDR3 has 13 residues. The V end lost 5 bases, the J end lost 6 bases, and 10 bases lay between the germline ends.

This sequence joins TRBV3-1 (or the pseudogene TRBV3-2) and TRBJ2-2; D is perhaps TRBD1 (5 bases). Looked up from germline, CDR1 is LGHDT and CDR2 is YNNKEL (reference sequence). The CDR3 runs 14 residues. V lost 4 bases and J 6 bases, leaving 12 bases between the germline ends. CDR3 in amino acids: CASSPYLGPGELFF. In DNA, the CDR3 is TGTGCCAGCAGCCCTTATTTGGGGCCCGGGGAGCTGTTTTTT.

This clone was recorded only once. V gene TRBV27 combines with J gene TRBJ1-1; D gene uncertain. CDR1 is MNHEY, CDR2 SMNVEV, per germline (reference sequence). CDR3 length equals 16 residues. V lost 7 bases to trimming and J lost 1 base, with 19 bases between them. CDR3 sequence reads: CASIYGSGVGNTEAFF. In DNA, the CDR3 is TGTGCCAGCATTTACGGCTCTGGAGTTGGGAACACTGAAGCTTTCTTT.

V and J are TRBV3-1 (or the pseudogene TRBV3-2) and TRBJ1-2, with 11 bases fitting TRBD1. Germline-derived CDR1 and CDR2 are LGHDT and YNNKEL (reference sequence). This CDR3 is built from 15 residues. Trimming at V came to 5 bases and at J to 4 bases, leaving 6 bases not matched to a gene. CDR3 nucleotide sequence: TGTGCCAGCAGCGCTCGGGACAGGGGGGTCTATGGCTACACCTTC. This codes for CASSARDRGVYGYTF.

The chain uses TRBV5-5 and TRBJ1-5; no reliable D call. Trimming stripped 0 bases from V and 4 bases from J, with 5 bases between. This CDR3 region has 13 residues. The germline gives CDR1 SGHKS, CDR2 YYEKEE (reference sequence). CDR3 coding DNA: TGTGCCAGCAGCTTGGGTATTAATCAGCCCCAGCATTTT. Amino acids: CASSLGINQPQHF.

This clone came up a few times. The chain joins TRBV5-6 to TRBJ1-2, with D unclear. V lost 0 bases and J 6 bases, leaving 9 bases between the germline ends. Germline loops: CDR1 SGHDT, CDR2 YYEEEE. The CDR3 spans 13 residues. The CDR3 sequence is CASSLGRRDGYTF. CDR3 nucleotide sequence: TGTGCCAGCAGCTTGGGGAGACGCGATGGCTACACCTTC.

The DNA for the CDR3 is TGTGCCAGCAGACAACCCAATCCCGATTCACCCCTCCACTTT. Translation: CASRQPNPDSPLHF. This chain joins TRBV7-9 and TRBJ1-6; D is uncertain. This CDR3 spans 14 amino acids. Germline CDR1 reads SEHNR; CDR2 reads FQNEAQ (reference sequence). The ends were cut back, 6 bases at V and 8 bases at J, with 14 bases in the middle. Drawing the rest from reference TRBV7-9 and TRBJ1-6, the complete variable domain is DTGVSQNPRHKITKRGQNVTFRCDPISEHNRLYWYRQTLGQGPEFLTYFQNEAQLEKSRLLSDRFSAERPKGSFSTLEIQRTEQGDSAMYLCASRQPNPDSPLHFGNGTRLTVT.

The chain recombines TRBV6-5 with TRBJ2-5; a possible D gene is TRBD1 (6 bases). This CDR3 has 14 amino acids. Per germline, CDR1 MNHEY and CDR2 SVGAGI. V dropped 6 bases and J dropped 4 bases, with 15 bases sitting between them. CDR3 sequence (DNA): TGTGCCAGCAGACCTTCAGGGGTGAGAGAGACCCAGTACTTC. It yields the protein CASRPSGVRETQYF.

The V and J genes are TRBV6-5 and TRBJ2-1, with 13 bases aligning to TRBD2. Germline loops: CDR1 MNHEY, CDR2 SVGAGI. The V and J ends lost 4 bases and 8 bases, in that order; junction bases with no gene match: 5. This CDR3 comprises 15 residues. The CDR3 reads CASSFGTSGKDEQFF. In DNA, the CDR3 is TGTGCCAGCAGTTTTGGGACTAGCGGGAAAGATGAGCAGTTCTTC.

The gene calls are TRBV13 and TRBJ1-2; 10 positions agree with TRBD1. This CDR3 comprises 15 residues. CDR1 and CDR2 (germline): PRHDT, FYEKMQ (reference sequence). The V segment lost 4 bases and the J segment 7 bases; nucleotides outside the gene matches: 9. CDR3 nucleotides: TGTGCCAGCAGCTCCGGGACAGGGGTCGCTTTTGGCTACACCTTC. Residues: CASSSGTGVAFGYTF.

The J gene is TRBJ1-2, the V gene TRBV6-5; D perhaps matches TRBD1 (5 bases). The CDR3 contains 15 residues. Deletions cut 3 bases from V and 4 bases from J, with 15 bases between. Looked up from germline, CDR1 is MNHEY and CDR2 is SVGAGI. As DNA, the CDR3 is TGTGCCAGCAGTTATCAACCCCAGGGCCTCTATGGCTACACCTTC. Translating gives CASSYQPQGLYGYTF.